The clone carrying this T cell receptor (beta chain) was counted a few times. Antigen unknown. Unmatched junction bases numbered 10, after V lost 1 base and J lost 6 bases. This CDR3 comprises 16 residues. The germline gives CDR1 DFQATT, CDR2 SNEGSKA (reference sequence). Through template switching, a universal primer site was introduced, and the cDNA contained unique molecular identifiers. TCRdb redid the calling of the 5' RACE reads with MiXCR, one entry per CDR3 protein. The table includes around 1.7 million distinct CDR3 sequences, around a third detected once. These data are taken from a study of identical twins. Findings and caveats of the study: These conclusions were based on statistical analysis (cross-sectional, not following the same donors). For out-of-frame alpha sequences shared by twins, low generation probability was in excess.

Sequenced: cord blood. The origin of this receptor is a newborn girl in good health. The rearrangement uses TRBV20-1 and TRBJ1-4; 8 bases agree with TRBD1. CDR3: CSARVVQGAGYEKLFF. CDR3 nucleotides: TGCAGTGCTAGAGTTGTGCAGGGGGCCGGGTATGAAAAACTGTTTTTT.